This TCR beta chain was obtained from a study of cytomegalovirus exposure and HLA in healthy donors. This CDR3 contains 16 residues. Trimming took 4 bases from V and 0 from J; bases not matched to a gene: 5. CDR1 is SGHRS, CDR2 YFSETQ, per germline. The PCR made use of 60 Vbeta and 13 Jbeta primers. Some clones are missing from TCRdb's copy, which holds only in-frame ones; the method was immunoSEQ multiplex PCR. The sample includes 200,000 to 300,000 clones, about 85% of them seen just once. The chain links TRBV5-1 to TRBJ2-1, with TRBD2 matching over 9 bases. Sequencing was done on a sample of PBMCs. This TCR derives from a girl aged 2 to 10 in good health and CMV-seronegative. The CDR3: CASSPRAGGSYNEQFF. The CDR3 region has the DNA TGCGCCAGCAGCCCCCGAGCGGGGGGCTCCTACAATGAGCAGTTCTTC.